This T cell receptor (beta chain) was sequenced in a study of blood T cell repertoires in COVID-19. The overall study: COVID-19 samples, acute and convalescent, were from the United States, Italy and Spain. T cells, B-cell-depleted T cells, or PBMCs provided the cDNA or gDNA that served as material.

Original methodology: Amplified reference gene primers provided the basis for estimating nucleated cell counts. TCRdb's table, derived via immunoSEQ multiplex PCR, lists solely in-frame clones and lacks some. That table gives V, J and clone size, and the DNA gave D and trimming. Altogether approximately 89,000 clones are present, 70% to 80% being singletons, with the ten largest covering roughly 45%. The J segment lost 6 bases and the V segment lost 2 bases, leaving 13 bases of the junction unmatched. Germline-derived CDR1 and CDR2 are KGHDR and SFDVKD. The CDR3 is 18 amino acids. The material sequenced was peripheral blood. The sequence was collected from a human donor in a cohort sampled during active COVID-19. The chain is built from TRBV24-1 and TRBJ2-1; TRBD2 aligns across 9 bases. DNA for the CDR3: TGTGCCACCAGTGATTCCAGGGGGGTAGCGGGAGAAATCAATGAGCAGTTCTTC. Its translation: CATSDSRGVAGEINEQFF.